The clone carrying this T cell receptor beta chain was seen only a few times. The antigen is undetermined. CDR3 length: 19 amino acids. Unmatched junction bases numbered 15, after V lost 4 bases and J lost 6 bases. CDR1 is SGHTS, CDR2 YDEGEE, per germline. Four subsets defined by CD45RA and CD27 were sorted after CD3, CD4, CD8 and live/dead staining. Both TRBC1 and TRBC2 were covered by a beta constant-region primer of two equimolar oligonucleotides. TCRdb reprocessed the UMI-ligation and nested PCR reads with MiXCR, giving one entry per CDR3 protein. The table has 140,000 to 150,000 distinct CDR3 sequences, over 15% seen once; the top ten hold just over 0.14%. These data originate in a study of naive and memory T cell subsets. The study, taken as a whole, reports: The power law exponent of TCR abundance differed between naive and memory cells.

The TCR sequence derives from a human donor in good health. This rearrangement joins TRBV5-8 to TRBJ2-2; 13 bases match TRBD2. Sequencing input: naive CD4+ T cells from blood. Written as DNA, the CDR3 is TGTGCCAGCAGCCCCTGGACTAGCGGGAGTATGAACCTGGCCGGGGAGCTGTTTTTT. Amino acids: CASSPWTSGSMNLAGELFF.